Shown below are 26 T cell receptor beta chains from a single sample sequenced in a study of T-cell reconstitution after alpha-beta-depleted transplantation in children. The authors prepared the TCRbeta library with unique molecular identifiers. TCRdb re-analysed the PCR reads in MiXCR, keeping a single row per CDR3 protein. Here the sample spans some 300,000 distinct CDR3 sequences, about 9.4% being singletons. The sequencing used PBMCs, collected before TCRalphabeta/CD19-depleted stem cell transplant. These receptors all come from a boy under two years old with acute myeloid leukemia, due to receive a stem cell transplant.

This clonotype was counted at least ten times. The rearrangement joins TRBV20-1 to TRBJ2-1, with TRBD1 matching over 8 bases. The CDR3 runs 14 residues. The ends lost 5 bases at V and 1 base at J; junction bases unmatched: 4. Looked up from germline, CDR1 is DFQATT and CDR2 is SNEGSKA (reference sequence). CDR3 residues: CSALDRESYNEQFF. The DNA for the CDR3 is TGCAGTGCTTTGGACAGGGAGTCCTACAATGAGCAGTTCTTC.

This clonotype was seen repeatedly, ten times or more. The CDR3, as DNA: TGTGCCAGCAGTTCCCTCCGGCGCACAGATACGCAGTATTTT. The encoded protein is CASSSLRRTDTQYF. The chain employs TRBV12-3 or TRBV12-4 and TRBJ2-3; D remains unclear. The V gene lost 4 bases and the J gene lost 1 base, with 9 bases spanning the gap. This CDR3 contains 14 residues.

This clonotype was counted ten times or more. J is TRBJ2-6 and V is TRBV7-6; no clear D gene. Trimming took off 2 bases at V and 1 base at J, with 9 bases between the two ends. CDR1 and CDR2 from the germline V gene are SGHVS and FNYEAQ. The length of the CDR3 is 16 residues. The CDR3: CASSLYTVSGANVLTF. In DNA form, the CDR3 reads TGTGCCAGCAGCTTATATACGGTTTCTGGGGCCAACGTCCTGACTTTC. Based on the CDR3 plus reference TRBV7-6 and TRBJ2-6, the full variable domain is GAGVSQSPRYKVTKRGQDVALRCDPISGHVSLYWYRQALGQGPEFLTYFNYEAQQDKSGLPNDRFSAERPEGSISTLTIQRTEQRDSAMYRCASSLYTVSGANVLTFGAGSRLTVL.

This clonotype was seen repeatedly, ten times or more. The chain has TRBV12-3 or TRBV12-4 and TRBJ1-4; TRBD1 agrees at 8 bases. Trimming removed 1 base from V and 2 bases from J; junction bases left unmatched: 9. This CDR3 has 18 amino acids. This CDR3 reads CASSLGTGSLGTNEKLFF. Here the CDR3 DNA reads TGTGCCAGCAGTTTAGGGACAGGGTCATTGGGGACTAATGAAAAACTGTTTTTT.

This clonotype was observed many times. The CDR3 loop is CASGLAGGRNTGELFF. The CDR3 nucleotides are TGTGCCAGCGGACTAGCGGGGGGGCGGAACACCGGGGAGCTGTTTTTT. The chain is built from TRBV7-3 and TRBJ2-2; 15 bases agree with TRBD2. CDR1 and CDR2 from the germline V gene are SGHTA and FQGTGA. Losses at the gene ends were 8 bases for V and 1 base for J; bases not matched to a gene: 2. The CDR3 has 16 amino acids.

There are many counts of this clonotype. This rearrangement joins TRBV5-5 to TRBJ2-2; a possible D gene is TRBD1 (7 bases). The CDR3 is 17 residues long. CDR1 is SGHKS, CDR2 YYEKEE, per germline (reference sequence). Between the trimmed V and J ends, which lost 4 bases and 4 bases, there was a span of 20 bases. CDR3 DNA sequence: TGTGCCAGCAGCCGTACGACAGGGAGGTACGGCACCGGGGAGCTGTTTTTT. Amino acids: CASSRTTGRYGTGELFF.

This clonotype was observed many times. The chain is built from TRBV29-1 and TRBJ1-1; D may be TRBD1 (5 bases). Germline CDR1 reads SQVTM; CDR2 reads ANQGSEA. The ends were cut back, 0 bases at V and 1 base at J, with 12 bases in the middle. There are 15 residues in the CDR3. The CDR3 sequence is CSVEDRGRSNTEAFF. Here the CDR3 DNA reads TGCAGCGTTGAAGATCGGGGCAGGTCGAACACTGAAGCTTTCTTT.

The sample holds many counts of this clonotype. The chain recombines TRBV7-3 with TRBJ2-5; D uncertain. Germline V gives CDR1 SGHTA, CDR2 FQGTGA. V lost 4 bases and J lost 5, with 11 bases in between. The CDR3 totals 13 residues. CDR3 region: CASSSSVRETQYF. CDR3 nucleotides: TGTGCCAGCAGCTCTTCCGTTAGGGAGACCCAGTACTTC.

This clonotype was seen more than once but under ten times. A much larger clone lies a single base off, so this may be a read error. The CDR3 region has the DNA TGTGCCAGCAGCCTTAAGAGCTTCTACAATGAGCAGTTCTTC. This encodes CASSLKSFYNEQFF. The chain joins TRBV7-2 to TRBJ2-1; no reliable D call. The CDR3 has 14 amino acids. Trimming removed 5 bases at V and 3 bases at J, with 11 bases between. Germline loops: CDR1 SGHTA, CDR2 FQGNSA. The full variable domain, with the rest looked up from reference TRBV7-2 and TRBJ2-1, is GAGVSQSPSNKVTEKGKDVELRCDPISGHTALYWYRQSLGQGLEFLIYFQGNSAPDKSGLPSDRFSAERTGGSVSTLTIQRTQQEDSAVYLCASSLKSFYNEQFFGPGTRLTVL.

This clonotype was seen more than once but under ten times. This chain links TRBV15 with TRBJ2-7, with D uncertain. Germline V gene data show CDR1 as LNHNV and CDR2 as YYDKDF (reference sequence). V lost 0 bases and J lost 6, with 15 bases in between. The CDR3 extends over 15 amino acids. The CDR3 spells CATSRDWVISREQYF. The CDR3, as DNA: TGTGCCACCAGCAGAGATTGGGTCATCAGTCGCGAGCAGTACTTC.

On this clonotype itself: This may be a read error, as it is one base from a much larger clone. The CDR3 spells CTSSPGQGNRLSNQPQHF. As DNA, the CDR3 is TGTACCAGCAGTCCCGGACAGGGTAACAGGTTGAGCAATCAGCCCCAGCATTTT. The chain uses TRBV28 and TRBJ1-5, with 8 bases lining up with TRBD1. Germline CDR1 reads MDHEN; CDR2 reads SYDVKM. The CDR3 has 18 residues.

Many counts were recorded for this clonotype. The chain joins TRBV4-3 to TRBJ2-1, with 10 bases lining up with TRBD2. The CDR3 contains 19 residues. Trimming removed 3 bases from V and 3 bases from J; junction bases left unmatched: 14. The germline CDR1 and CDR2 sequences are LGHNA and YSLEER. CDR3 sequence (DNA): TGCGCCAGCAGCCACCTCAGTAAGGCTAGCGGGAGCTACTACAATGAGCAGTTCTTC. Protein product: CASSHLSKASGSYYNEQFF.

The sample holds many counts of this clonotype. This chain connects TRBV20-1 to TRBJ1-2; 9 bases are shared with TRBD1. Trimming took 6 bases from V and 4 from J; bases not matched to a gene: 12. This CDR3 comprises 15 residues. Germline lookup yields CDR1 DFQATT and CDR2 SNEGSKA (reference sequence). As DNA, the CDR3 is TGCAGTGCAGTAGCCTCCGGGACAGGGCTCTATGGCTACACCTTC. Protein: CSAVASGTGLYGYTF.

Many counts were recorded for this clonotype. The chain has TRBV5-1 and TRBJ2-1; 11 bases fit TRBD2. The trim removed 0 bases at V and 1 base at J, leaving 6 bases unmatched. CDR1 and CDR2 (germline): SGHRS, YFSETQ. The length of the CDR3 is 18 residues. The CDR3 region is CASSLGASGGYSYNEQFF. Here the CDR3 DNA reads TGCGCCAGCAGCTTGGGCGCTAGCGGGGGGTATTCCTACAATGAGCAGTTCTTC.

The V call is TRBV10-3, the J call TRBJ1-1; D is perhaps TRBD1 (6 bases). V was cut by 8 bases and J by 4 bases, with 26 bases left in between. In germline, CDR1 is ENHRY, CDR2 SYGVKD. This CDR3 has 17 amino acids. The CDR3 here is CAIHKVGGQVGGTEAFF. For the CDR3, the DNA is TGTGCCATCCATAAAGTAGGGGGGCAGGTGGGGGGCACTGAAGCTTTCTTT.

This clonotype was counted many times. V usage is TRBV9 and J usage is TRBJ2-3; 7 positions agree with TRBD2. With 0 bases clipped from V and 3 bases from J, the junction kept 4 bases outside the gene matches. Germline V lookup: CDR1 SGDLS, CDR2 YYNGEE. CDR3 length equals 15 residues. DNA of the CDR3: TGTGCCAGCAGCGTAGTTGGGACTACAACAGATACGCAGTATTTT. As protein: CASSVVGTTTDTQYF.

This clonotype was detected a few times. This chain connects TRBV20-1 to TRBJ2-5, with 9 nucleotides matching TRBD2. The CDR3 has 16 residues. CDR1 DFQATT and CDR2 SNEGSKA come from the germline V gene (reference sequence). V lost 4 bases to trimming and J lost 5 bases; unmatched junction nucleotides: 14. The CDR3 DNA reads as TGCAGTGCTACCCACCGTCCGCGGGAGGGCCGGGAGACCCAGTACTTC. Encoded protein: CSATHRPREGRETQYF.

This clonotype was counted at least ten times. This rearrangement joins TRBV7-9 to TRBJ2-5; the D is unclear. There are 15 residues in the CDR3. Looked up from germline, CDR1 is SEHNR and CDR2 is FQNEAQ (reference sequence). The V end was cut by 0 bases, the J end by 0 bases, with 8 bases between. CDR3 amino acids: CASSLAMEYQETQYF. CDR3 DNA sequence: TGTGCCAGCAGCTTAGCGATGGAGTACCAAGAGACCCAGTACTTC.

This clonotype was detected ten times or more. This sequence joins TRBV6-5 and TRBJ2-7; D is uncertain. The germline gives CDR1 MNHEY, CDR2 SVGAGI. V was pared by 7 bases and J by 5 bases, with 12 bases between. The CDR3 is made up of 12 amino acids. CDR3 nucleotide sequence: TGTGCCAGCACCTCGACGTTCCACGAGCAGTACTTC. This sequence encodes CASTSTFHEQYF.

This clonotype occurred once. The V call is TRBV20-1, the J call TRBJ2-3; 7 bases are a match to TRBD1. V gave up 7 bases and J gave up 3 bases; unmatched junction bases: 4. This CDR3 contains 12 residues. Germline V CDR1 and CDR2: DFQATT, SNEGSKA (reference sequence). The CDR3 coding sequence is TGCAGTGGGGACAGAGAAACAGATACGCAGTATTTT. It specifies CSGDRETDTQYF.

At least ten counts were recorded for this clonotype. V usage is TRBV28 and J usage is TRBJ2-7, with 7 nucleotides matching TRBD1. J lost 7 bases, V lost 6 bases, and 9 bases had no gene match. Germline V gene lookup returns CDR1 MDHEN and CDR2 SYDVKM. The CDR3 consists of 13 residues. The CDR3, as DNA: TGTGCCAGCAGCCGGGACAGCCTGTCAGAGCAGTACTTC. Protein sequence: CASSRDSLSEQYF.

This clonotype was seen at least ten times. This sequence joins TRBV28 and TRBJ2-7; D is unresolved. V dropped 7 bases and J dropped 1 base, with 8 bases sitting between them. Germline lookup yields CDR1 MDHEN and CDR2 SYDVKM. The CDR3 extends over 12 amino acids. CDR3 sequence (DNA): TGTGCCAGCAAGACCTATTCCTACGAGCAGTACTTC. It translates to CASKTYSYEQYF.

The sample holds many counts of this clonotype. The J gene is TRBJ2-1, the V gene TRBV24-1, with D perhaps TRBD1 or TRBD2 (5 bases each). V lost 3 bases and J 8 bases, leaving 7 bases between the germline ends. The CDR3 sequence is 12 residues long. The germline V gene encodes CDR1 KGHDR and CDR2 SFDVKD. The CDR3, as DNA: TGTGCCACCAGTGATCGGGGCGATGAGCAGTTCTTC. This translates into CATSDRGDEQFF.

This clonotype was recorded at least ten times. V gene TRBV25-1 combines with J gene TRBJ2-1; 7 bases line up with TRBD1. Germline V gene lookup returns CDR1 MGHDK and CDR2 SYGVNS. J gave up 6 bases and V 7 bases, and 3 bases lay outside the gene matches. This CDR3 has 12 amino acids. This chain's CDR3 is CASIDRANEQFF. The CDR3 nucleotides read TGTGCCAGCATCGACAGGGCCAATGAGCAGTTCTTC.

This clonotype was seen only a few times. This chain joins TRBV14 and TRBJ2-7; D possibly uses TRBD1 or TRBD2 (5 bases each). CDR1 SGHDN and CDR2 FVKESK come from the germline V gene. The ends were cut back, 1 base at V and 3 bases at J, with 10 bases in the middle. This CDR3 has 14 amino acids. The CDR3 here is CASSQAGTGYEQYF. Here the CDR3 DNA reads TGTGCCAGCAGCCAAGCAGGGACGGGCTACGAGCAGTACTTC.

The sample holds many counts of this clonotype. The V gene is TRBV12-3 or TRBV12-4, the J gene TRBJ2-7, with 10 bases lining up with TRBD1. The ends lost 1 base at V and 4 bases at J; junction bases unmatched: 4. The CDR3 has 15 amino acids. CDR3: CASSLDRDRGYEQYF. CDR3 nucleotide sequence: TGTGCCAGCAGTTTAGACCGGGACAGGGGATACGAGCAGTACTTC.